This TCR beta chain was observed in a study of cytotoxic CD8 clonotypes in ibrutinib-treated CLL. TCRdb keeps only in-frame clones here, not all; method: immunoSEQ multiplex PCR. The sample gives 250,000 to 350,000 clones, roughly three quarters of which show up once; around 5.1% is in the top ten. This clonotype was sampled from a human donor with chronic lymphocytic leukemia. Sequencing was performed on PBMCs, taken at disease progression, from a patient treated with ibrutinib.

The CDR3 coding sequence is TGTGCCAGCAGCTTAGGACTAGCGGGGGGGCCGAGGGAAGAGACCCAGTACTTC. Translation: CASSLGLAGGPREETQYF. V is TRBV7-9 and J is TRBJ2-5; TRBD2 matches 14 bases. The CDR3 totals 18 residues. Per the germline V gene, CDR1 is SEHNR and CDR2 is FQNEAQ (reference sequence). V lost 1 base, J lost 3 bases, and 7 bases stayed unmatched. Looking up the rest from reference TRBV7-9 and TRBJ2-5 gives the full variable domain: DTGVSQNPRHKITKRGQNVTFRCDPISEHNRLYWYRQTLGQGPEFLTYFQNEAQLEKSRLLSDRFSAERPKGSFSTLEIQRTEQGDSAMYLCASSLGLAGGPREETQYFGPGTRLLVL.